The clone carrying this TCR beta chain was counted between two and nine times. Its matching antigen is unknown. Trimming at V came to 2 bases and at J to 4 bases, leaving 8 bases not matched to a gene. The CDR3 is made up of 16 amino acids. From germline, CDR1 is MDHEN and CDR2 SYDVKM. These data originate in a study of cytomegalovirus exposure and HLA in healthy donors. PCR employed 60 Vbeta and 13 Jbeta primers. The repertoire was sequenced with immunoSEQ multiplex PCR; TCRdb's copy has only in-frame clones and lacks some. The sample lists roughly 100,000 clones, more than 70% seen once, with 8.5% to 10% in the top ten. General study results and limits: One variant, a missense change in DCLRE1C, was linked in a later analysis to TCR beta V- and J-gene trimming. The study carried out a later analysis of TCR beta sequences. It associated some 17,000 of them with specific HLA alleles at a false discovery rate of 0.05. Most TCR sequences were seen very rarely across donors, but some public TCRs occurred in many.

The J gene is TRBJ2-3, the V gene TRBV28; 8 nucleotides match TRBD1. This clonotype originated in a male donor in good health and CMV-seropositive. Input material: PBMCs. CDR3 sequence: CASSLMQGALPDTQYF. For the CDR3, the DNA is TGTGCCAGCAGTTTAATGCAGGGGGCGCTCCCAGATACGCAGTATTTT.